This T cell receptor (beta chain) originates from a study of human T cells and chemical hapten exposure. Germline trimming cut 5 bases from V and 3 bases from J; bases unmatched to any gene: 7. The CDR3 consists of 15 residues. Germline values: CDR1 SGHVS, CDR2 FNYEAQ. Time point reported: healthy volunteer bleed at 2 weeks. The authors' total RNA extraction used unfractionated whole blood. From the RACE reads, TCRdb called clonotypes with MiXCR, one entry per CDR3 protein. There are about 45,000 distinct CDR3 sequences in the sample; nearly 4.5% occur only once, and approximately 5.5% lies in the top ten. This clonotype was seen more than once but under ten times.

The sample comprised whole blood. The receptor's source is a human donor in good health. Some clones in this sample may be carry-over from other donors' samples. The chain employs TRBV7-6 and TRBJ1-3; TRBD1 matches 7 bases. The CDR3 region is CASSRTRDSGNTIYF. Written as DNA, the CDR3 is TGTGCCAGCAGCCGGACTCGGGACAGTGGAAACACCATATATTTT.